Following are 2 T cell receptor beta chains from one sample sequenced in a study of T cells in Graves' hyperthyroidism and ophthalmopathy. There were TCR beta CDR3 regions amplified from RNA transcripts. The TCR CDR3 first-round RT-PCR relied on the HTBI primer set. TCRdb analysed the multiplex PCR reads with MiXCR anew, one entry per CDR3 protein. This table holds a few hundred thousand distinct CDR3 sequences, approximately 16% found once. The material sequenced was blood. The receptors come from a woman aged 40-49 years with Graves' ophthalmopathy.

This clonotype was detected many times. The genes are TRBV2 and TRBJ2-3, with 8 bases that match TRBD1. The CDR3 spans 15 residues. Germline-derived CDR1 and CDR2 are SNHLY and FYNNEI. V dropped 3 bases and J dropped 3; count of bases not matched to a gene: 5. CDR3 in amino acids: CASSDVTGATDTQYF. For the CDR3, the DNA is TGTGCCAGCAGTGACGTGACAGGGGCTACAGATACGCAGTATTTT.

This clonotype has just a few counts. The chain is built from TRBV20-1 and TRBJ2-7, with D unresolved. The CDR3 is made up of 12 amino acids. Trimming shortened V by 3 bases and J by 6 bases, and 12 bases separated the two germline ends. The germline CDR1 and CDR2 sequences are DFQATT and SNEGSKA (reference sequence). The CDR3: CSASEIGAEQYF. CDR3 in DNA: TGCAGTGCTAGTGAGATTGGAGCCGAGCAGTACTTC.